A single sample gave rise to the 3 T cell receptor beta chains below, sequenced in a study of shared clonotypes between healthy human individuals. Assay used: immunoSEQ multiplex PCR; TCRdb lists only in-frame clones, some missing. This table has millions of clones, about 95% appearing once. Naive CD8 cells lacked CD45RO, underwent positive selection for CCR7 and left out terminally differentiated effector memory CD45RA+ cells. The source material was naive CD8+ T cells sorted from blood. The receptors here all came from a young man in good health.

The chain combines TRBV4-3 with TRBJ2-7; 7 nucleotides line up with TRBD2. The CDR3 length is 16 residues. Germline assignment: CDR1 LGHNA and CDR2 YSLEER. V was pared by 0 bases and J by 0 bases, with 5 bases of the junction left unmatched. The CDR3 sequence is CASSQDIASGSYEQYF. In DNA, the CDR3 is TGCGCCAGCAGCCAAGATATCGCTAGCGGCTCCTACGAGCAGTACTTC.

This chain joins TRBV6-5 and TRBJ2-7, with D possibly being TRBD2 (6 bases). Germline CDR1 and CDR2: MNHEY and SVGAGI. Trimming stripped 0 bases from V and 1 base from J, with 13 bases between. This CDR3 contains 16 residues. CDR3 loop: CASSYSISGRSYEQYF. The CDR3 DNA reads TGTGCCAGCAGTTACTCTATTAGCGGTCGGTCCTACGAGCAGTACTTC.

V and J are TRBV7-9 and TRBJ2-7, with D uncertain. The CDR3 covers 15 residues. Germline CDR1 reads SEHNR; CDR2 reads FQNEAQ (reference sequence). V gave up 5 bases and J gave up 3 bases, with 17 bases separating them. The CDR3 sequence: CASSVTEDPLYEQYF. CDR3 coding DNA: TGTGCCAGCAGCGTGACCGAGGACCCTCTCTACGAGCAGTACTTC.